This T cell receptor (beta chain) was captured by sequencing in a study of T cell changes during pregnancy in multiple sclerosis. Using immunoSEQ multiplex PCR, the repertoire was profiled, and TCRdb retains in-frame clones only, with some absent. The sample has around 80,000 clones; about 90% are singletons. This CDR3 region has 16 residues. Germline assignment: CDR1 GTSNPN and CDR2 SVGIG (reference sequence). The V and J ends lost 5 bases and 1 base, in that order; junction bases with no gene match: 11. The sequencing here drew on peripheral blood, taken before pregnancy. The receptor was derived from a female donor with multiple sclerosis, enrolled in a pregnancy study. This rearrangement joins TRBV30 to TRBJ2-3; 8 positions agree with TRBD2. This CDR3 reads CAWSPPTSARTDTQYF. CDR3 coding DNA: TGTGCCTGGTCCCCCCCGACTAGCGCTCGCACAGATACGCAGTATTTT.